These T cell receptor beta chains were read from a single sample in a study of blood T cell repertoires in COVID-19. Assay used: immunoSEQ multiplex PCR; TCRdb lists only in-frame clones, some missing. The table lists about 300,000 clones, 70% to 90% of them singletons. The material sequenced was peripheral blood. These receptors came from a woman aged 25 to 45 with COVID-19, enrolled during active disease. Both conserved end residues are part of each CDR3. D genes are given only for firm matches. Clone size is shown for a subset of rows, as once, few, many or a class of expanded clone.

V gene: TRBV7-8; J gene: TRBJ2-1; D gene: .; clone size: .; CDR3 protein: CASSLRRSGNEQFF; CDR3 DNA: TGTGCCAGCAGCTTAAGGAGGAGCGGCAATGAGCAGTTCTTC
V gene: TRBV30; J gene: TRBJ1-1; D gene: TRBD1; clone size: many; CDR3 protein: CASLTGGVSTEAFF; CDR3 DNA: TGTGCCTCCCTGACAGGGGGCGTGAGCACTGAAGCTTTCTTT
V gene: TRBV5-1; J gene: TRBJ2-7; D gene: TRBD2; clone size: .; CDR3 protein: CASSPPLAGSYEQYF; CDR3 DNA: TGCGCCAGCTCCCCTCCGCTAGCGGGATCCTACGAGCAGTACTTC
V gene: TRBV19; J gene: TRBJ1-3; D gene: TRBD1; clone size: .; CDR3 protein: CASSMGQFSGNTIYF; CDR3 DNA: TGTGCCAGTAGTATGGGACAGTTCTCTGGAAACACCATATATTTT
V gene: TRBV9; J gene: TRBJ1-6; D gene: .; clone size: .; CDR3 protein: CASSVGGGSPLHF; CDR3 DNA: TGTGCCAGCAGCGTTGGAGGCGGCTCACCCCTCCACTTT
V gene: TRBV7-2; J gene: TRBJ2-1; D gene: .; clone size: .; CDR3 protein: CASSPQRGDEQFF; CDR3 DNA: TGTGCCAGCAGCCCCCAACGGGGTGATGAGCAGTTCTTC
V gene: TRBV5-1; J gene: TRBJ2-7; D gene: TRBD1; clone size: .; CDR3 protein: CASSLEGIGQGSYEQYF; CDR3 DNA: TGCGCCAGCAGCCTAGAGGGAATCGGACAGGGCTCCTACGAGCAGTACTTC
V gene: TRBV27; J gene: TRBJ1-2; D gene: TRBD1; clone size: .; CDR3 protein: CASSLSGTGGGYTF; CDR3 DNA: TGTGCCAGCAGTTTATCCGGGACAGGGGGGGGCTACACCTTC
V gene: TRBV6-5; J gene: TRBJ2-1; D gene: TRBD1; clone size: .; CDR3 protein: CASRNDRGDRNEQFF; CDR3 DNA: TGTGCCAGCAGAAATGACAGGGGGGATAGGAATGAGCAGTTCTTC
V gene: TRBV2; J gene: TRBJ1-3; D gene: .; clone size: .; CDR3 protein: CASSEAAVGFGVTGNTIYF; CDR3 DNA: TGTGCCAGCAGTGAAGCCGCGGTGGGTTTTGGAGTTACTGGAAACACCATATATTTT
V gene: TRBV4-2; J gene: TRBJ2-3; D gene: TRBD2; clone size: .; CDR3 protein: CASSQRSGLAGGTTDTQYF; CDR3 DNA: TGTGCCAGCAGCCAAAGGTCGGGACTAGCGGGGGGCACCACAGATACGCAGTATTTT
V gene: TRBV14; J gene: TRBJ2-2; D gene: TRBD2; clone size: .; CDR3 protein: CASSHRTSGVYTGELFF; CDR3 DNA: TGTGCCAGCAGCCACAGGACTAGCGGGGTGTACACCGGGGAGCTGTTTTTT
V gene: TRBV28; J gene: TRBJ1-5; D gene: .; clone size: .; CDR3 protein: CASSAGGQVQPQHF; CDR3 DNA: TGTGCCAGCAGTGCGGGGGGGCAGGTTCAGCCCCAGCATTTT
V gene: TRBV28; J gene: TRBJ1-1; D gene: TRBD1; clone size: .; CDR3 protein: CASTYRGMNTEAFF; CDR3 DNA: TGTGCCAGCACCTACAGGGGGATGAACACTGAAGCTTTCTTT
V gene: TRBV30; J gene: TRBJ1-1; D gene: TRBD1; clone size: .; CDR3 protein: CAWSGQGSEAFF; CDR3 DNA: TGTGCCTGGAGTGGACAGGGCTCTGAAGCTTTCTTT
V gene: TRBV19; J gene: TRBJ1-1; D gene: .; clone size: .; CDR3 protein: CASSLGGARTEAFF; CDR3 DNA: TGTGCCAGTAGTCTTGGGGGGGCGCGGACTGAAGCTTTCTTT
V gene: TRBV5-4; J gene: TRBJ2-2; D gene: .; clone size: .; CDR3 protein: CVSRLDRWTGELFF; CDR3 DNA: TGTGTCAGCAGACTCGACAGATGGACCGGGGAGCTGTTTTTT
V gene: TRBV3-1/TRBV3-2; J gene: TRBJ1-1; D gene: .; clone size: .; CDR3 protein: CASRRGTSNTEAFF; CDR3 DNA: TGTGCCAGCAGGCGAGGCACCTCGAACACTGAAGCTTTCTTT
V gene: TRBV11-2; J gene: TRBJ1-2; D gene: TRBD1; clone size: .; CDR3 protein: CASSLGSGQGGGYTF; CDR3 DNA: TGTGCCAGCAGCTTAGGCTCTGGACAGGGAGGTGGCTACACCTTC
V gene: TRBV27; J gene: TRBJ2-3; D gene: .; clone size: few; CDR3 protein: CASSLRVGIEDTQYF; CDR3 DNA: TGTGCCAGCAGTTTGAGGGTGGGTATTGAAGATACGCAGTATTTT
V gene: TRBV10-3; J gene: TRBJ2-7; D gene: TRBD1; clone size: .; CDR3 protein: CATASDRAYEQYF; CDR3 DNA: TGTGCCACCGCATCTGACAGGGCCTACGAGCAGTACTTC
V gene: TRBV29-1; J gene: TRBJ2-7; D gene: .; clone size: .; CDR3 protein: CSVAGSSYEQYF; CDR3 DNA: TGCAGCGTTGCGGGGAGCTCCTACGAGCAGTACTTC
V gene: TRBV3-1/TRBV3-2; J gene: TRBJ2-7; D gene: .; clone size: .; CDR3 protein: CASSQTGEGYEQYF; CDR3 DNA: TGTGCCAGCAGTCAGACAGGGGAGGGGTACGAGCAGTACTTC
V gene: TRBV18; J gene: TRBJ2-5; D gene: TRBD2; clone size: .; CDR3 protein: CASSPRTSGETQYF; CDR3 DNA: TGTGCCAGCTCACCAAGGACTAGCGGAGAGACCCAGTACTTC
V gene: TRBV5-1; J gene: TRBJ2-3; D gene: TRBD1; clone size: .; CDR3 protein: CASSLGQGRPDTQYF; CDR3 DNA: TGCGCCAGCAGCTTGGGACAGGGTCGACCAGATACGCAGTATTTT
V gene: TRBV28; J gene: TRBJ1-1; D gene: .; clone size: .; CDR3 protein: CASSLGGTNTEAFF; CDR3 DNA: TGTGCCAGCAGCCTCGGAGGGACGAACACTGAAGCTTTCTTT
V gene: TRBV2; J gene: TRBJ1-5; D gene: TRBD1; clone size: .; CDR3 protein: CASSDLGQGWGGPQHF; CDR3 DNA: TGTGCCAGCAGTGATCTTGGACAGGGCTGGGGAGGGCCCCAGCATTTT
V gene: TRBV5-1; J gene: TRBJ1-6; D gene: .; clone size: .; CDR3 protein: CASSLAGGPQTADNSPLHF; CDR3 DNA: TGCGCCAGCAGCTTGGCCGGGGGGCCCCAGACTGCGGATAATTCACCCCTCCACTTT
V gene: TRBV27; J gene: TRBJ1-4; D gene: .; clone size: .; CDR3 protein: CASKHRATNEKLFF; CDR3 DNA: TGTGCCAGCAAACACAGGGCAACTAATGAAAAACTGTTTTTT
V gene: TRBV5-1; J gene: TRBJ1-5; D gene: .; clone size: .; CDR3 protein: CASSLNSNQPQHF; CDR3 DNA: TGCGCCAGCAGCCTAAATAGCAATCAGCCCCAGCATTTT
V gene: TRBV2; J gene: TRBJ1-1; D gene: .; clone size: .; CDR3 protein: CASKQGEATEAFF; CDR3 DNA: TGTGCCAGCAAACAGGGCGAGGCCACTGAAGCTTTCTTT
V gene: TRBV11-2; J gene: TRBJ1-4; D gene: .; clone size: .; CDR3 protein: CASSQFPRGAANEKLFF; CDR3 DNA: TGTGCCAGCAGCCAATTCCCCCGGGGGGCGGCTAATGAAAAACTGTTTTTT
V gene: TRBV12-5; J gene: TRBJ1-1; D gene: TRBD1; clone size: .; CDR3 protein: CASGLAYRGIRVMNTEAFF; CDR3 DNA: TGTGCTAGTGGTTTGGCTTACAGGGGGATCCGGGTTATGAACACTGAAGCTTTCTTT
V gene: TRBV3-1/TRBV3-2; J gene: TRBJ1-1; D gene: .; clone size: few; CDR3 protein: CASTRELDTEAFF; CDR3 DNA: TGTGCCAGCACCCGCGAGCTTGACACTGAAGCTTTCTTT
V gene: TRBV11-2; J gene: TRBJ1-2; D gene: TRBD1; clone size: .; CDR3 protein: CASSFGQGSGYTF; CDR3 DNA: TGTGCCAGCAGCTTCGGACAGGGTTCGGGCTACACCTTC
V gene: TRBV11-2; J gene: TRBJ1-2; D gene: .; clone size: .; CDR3 protein: CASSLKTRGMGGYTF; CDR3 DNA: TGTGCCAGCAGCTTAAAGACCCGGGGAATGGGTGGCTACACCTTC
V gene: TRBV4-1; J gene: TRBJ1-2; D gene: .; clone size: .; CDR3 protein: CASSQVYDVRYGYTF; CDR3 DNA: TGCGCCAGCAGCCAAGTATATGATGTGCGGTATGGCTACACCTTC
V gene: TRBV11-3; J gene: TRBJ2-3; D gene: TRBD1; clone size: .; CDR3 protein: CASSQEGQGGADTQYF; CDR3 DNA: TGTGCCAGCAGCCAGGAGGGACAGGGCGGGGCAGATACGCAGTATTTT